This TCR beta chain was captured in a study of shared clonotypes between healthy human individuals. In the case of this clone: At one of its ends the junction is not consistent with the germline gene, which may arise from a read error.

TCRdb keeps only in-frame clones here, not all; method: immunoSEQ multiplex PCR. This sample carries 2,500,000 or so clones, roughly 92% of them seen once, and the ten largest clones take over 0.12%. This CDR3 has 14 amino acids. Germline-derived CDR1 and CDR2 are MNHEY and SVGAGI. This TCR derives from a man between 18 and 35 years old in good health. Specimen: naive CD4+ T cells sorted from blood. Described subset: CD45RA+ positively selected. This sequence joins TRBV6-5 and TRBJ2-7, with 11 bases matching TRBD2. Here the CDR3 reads CASSSPGTSGRADF. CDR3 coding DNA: TGTGCCAGCAGTTCCCCCGGGACTAGCGGCCGGGCAGACTTC.